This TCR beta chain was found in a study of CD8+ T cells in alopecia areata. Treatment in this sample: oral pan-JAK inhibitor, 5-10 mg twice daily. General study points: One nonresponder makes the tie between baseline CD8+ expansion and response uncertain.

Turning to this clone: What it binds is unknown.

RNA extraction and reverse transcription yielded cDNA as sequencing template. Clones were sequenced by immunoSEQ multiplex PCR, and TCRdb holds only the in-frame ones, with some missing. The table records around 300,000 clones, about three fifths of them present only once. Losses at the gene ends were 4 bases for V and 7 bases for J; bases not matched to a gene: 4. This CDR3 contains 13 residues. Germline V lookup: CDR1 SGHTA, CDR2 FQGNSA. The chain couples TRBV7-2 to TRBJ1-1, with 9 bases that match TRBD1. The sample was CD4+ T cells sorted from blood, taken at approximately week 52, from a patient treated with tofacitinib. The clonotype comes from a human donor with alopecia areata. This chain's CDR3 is CASSYGQGYEAFF. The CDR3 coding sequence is TGTGCCAGCAGCTACGGACAGGGGTATGAAGCTTTCTTT.